The 18 T cell receptor beta chains listed next were all sequenced from one sample in a study of T cell responses to AZD1222 COVID-19 vaccine. Method: immunoSEQ multiplex PCR; TCRdb's copy keeps in-frame clones and lacks some. The sample yields about 86,000 clones, roughly nine tenths seen once. Material: peripheral blood, obtained 28 days after the second AZD1222 dose. The receptors were gathered from an adult who received the AZD1222 COVID-19 vaccine.

The CDR3 loop reads CASSHKPGNTIYF. The CDR3 region has the DNA TGTGCCAGCAGCCACAAACCCGGAAACACCATATATTTT. V and J are TRBV3-1 (or the pseudogene TRBV3-2) and TRBJ1-3; the D is unclear. Per germline, CDR1 LGHDT and CDR2 YNNKEL (reference sequence). The CDR3 is made up of 13 amino acids. V lost 3 bases, J lost 4 bases, and 7 bases lay in between.

This clone was observed once. The chain couples TRBV7-9 to TRBJ1-4; 7 bases agree with TRBD1. This CDR3 region has 16 residues. The V gene end was trimmed by 5 bases and the J gene end by 4 bases; junction bases not matched to a gene: 10. Germline V CDR1 and CDR2: SEHNR, FQNEAQ (reference sequence). The CDR3 sequence is CASSNEDRELNEKLFF. Here the CDR3 DNA reads TGTGCCAGCAGCAATGAAGACAGGGAACTTAATGAAAAACTGTTTTTT.

The V call is TRBV18, the J call TRBJ1-4; 9 bases are shared with TRBD1. Germline V gives CDR1 KGHSH, CDR2 LQKENI. The CDR3 is made up of 17 amino acids. V shed 4 bases and J 8 bases; nucleotides not matched to a gene: 14. Here the CDR3 reads CASSRGQGMLEKEKLFF. The DNA for the CDR3 is TGTGCCAGCTCACGGGGACAGGGCATGCTGGAAAAGGAAAAACTGTTTTTT.

The J gene is TRBJ2-7, the V gene TRBV11-2, with D perhaps matching TRBD2 (5 bases). Per the germline V gene, CDR1 is SGHAT and CDR2 is FQNNGV. Deletions cut 11 bases from V and 6 bases from J, with 14 bases between. The CDR3 runs to 11 residues. The DNA of the CDR3 is TGTGCCTCCCGGGGTACGGCCGAGCAGTACGTC. Its translation: CASRGTAEQYV.

This clone is a singleton in its sample. The chain employs TRBV15 and TRBJ2-1; TRBD1 is a possible D gene (6 bases). The length of the CDR3 is 13 residues. Between the trimmed V and J ends, which lost 5 bases and 6 bases, there was a span of 11 bases. CDR1 is LNHNV and CDR2 is YYDKDF in the germline V gene (reference sequence). The CDR3 DNA is TGTGCCACCAGCGGATCAGGGGTCAATGAGCAGTTCTTC. This gives the protein CATSGSGVNEQFF.

V is TRBV25-1 and J is TRBJ1-5; D is uncertain. This CDR3 has 13 residues. V lost 3 bases and J lost 2, with 5 bases in between. From germline, CDR1 is MGHDK and CDR2 SYGVNS. The CDR3 loop reads CASSDDGNQPQHF. Here the CDR3 DNA reads TGTGCCAGCAGTGATGACGGCAATCAGCCCCAGCATTTT.

The gene calls are TRBV6-5 and TRBJ1-2; D call uncertain. The CDR3 has 14 residues. The germline gives CDR1 MNHEY, CDR2 SVGAGI. V dropped 6 bases and J dropped 8 bases, with 19 bases sitting between them. The CDR3 nucleotides read TGTGCCAGCAGCTCGACCAGGTCCGACGTCGGCTACACCTTC. It specifies CASSSTRSDVGYTF.

Here the CDR3 reads CATSRDPLVGYTF. The DNA for the CDR3 is TGTGCCACCAGCAGAGATCCCTTGGTCGGCTACACCTTC. The chain joins TRBV15 to TRBJ1-2; D uncertain. The ends were cut back, 0 bases at V and 8 bases at J, with 10 bases in the middle. Germline V gene sequence: CDR1 LNHNV, CDR2 YYDKDF (reference sequence). This CDR3 has 13 residues.

The chain recombines TRBV7-8 with TRBJ2-3; D gene unclear. This CDR3 has 15 amino acids. V gave up 5 bases and J gave up 0 bases, with 12 bases separating them. From germline, CDR1 is SGHVS and CDR2 FQNEAQ. CDR3 DNA: TGTGCCAGCAGCCCCGCCCGGGTTAGCACAGATACGCAGTATTTT. This gives the protein CASSPARVSTDTQYF. Full variable domain (outside the CDR3, taken from reference TRBV7-8 and TRBJ2-3): GAGVSQSPRYKVAKRGQDVALRCDPISGHVSLFWYQQALGQGPEFLTYFQNEAQLDKSGLPSDRFFAERPEGSVSTLKIQRTQQEDSAVYLCASSPARVSTDTQYFGPGTRLTVL.

The CDR3 DNA follows: TGCGCCAGCAGCTTGGTGTACGGGGGCGATACTAATGAAAAACTGTTTTTT. Its protein is CASSLVYGGDTNEKLFF. This sequence joins TRBV5-1 and TRBJ1-4; perhaps TRBD1 as D (6 bases). CDR1 is SGHRS and CDR2 is YFSETQ in the germline V gene. V gave up 0 bases and J gave up 2 bases, with 14 bases separating them. The length of the CDR3 is 17 residues.

This chain connects TRBV20-1 to TRBJ1-3; D remains unclear. Germline CDR1 and CDR2: DFQATT and SNEGSKA (reference sequence). Between the trimmed V and J ends, which lost 6 bases and 0 bases, there was a span of 3 bases. This CDR3 spans 11 amino acids. The CDR3 loop reads CSAGSGNTIYF. The CDR3 DNA sequence: TGCAGTGCAGGCTCTGGAAACACCATATATTTT.

The sample holds one count of this clone. The V and J genes are TRBV29-1 and TRBJ1-3, with D uncertain. The V gene's germline CDR1 is SQVTM and CDR2 ANQGSEA. With 6 bases removed from V and 2 bases from J, the gap between germline ends came to 8 bases. This CDR3 spans 12 amino acids. CDR3 nucleotides: TGCAGCGTCCACAGTACTGGAAACACCATATATTTT. Amino acid sequence: CSVHSTGNTIYF.

V is TRBV27 and J is TRBJ1-2; D might be TRBD1 (5 bases). Looked up from germline, CDR1 is MNHEY and CDR2 is SMNVEV (reference sequence). The CDR3 length is 12 residues. The V end was cut by 6 bases, the J end by 5 bases, with 10 bases between. CDR3 in DNA: TGTGCCAGCAGGCAAGGGGCTTATGGCTACACCTTC. This codes for CASRQGAYGYTF.

The chain combines TRBV5-1 with TRBJ2-7, with D tentatively TRBD1 (6 bases). Germline CDR1 SGHRS, CDR2 YFSETQ. The CDR3 loop spans 16 amino acids. The V gene lost 0 bases and the J gene lost 0 bases, with 13 bases spanning the gap. This chain's CDR3 is CASSLVGTPSSYEQYF. DNA of the CDR3: TGCGCCAGCAGCTTGGTTGGGACACCGAGCTCCTACGAGCAGTACTTC. Complete variable domain (other parts from reference TRBV5-1 and TRBJ2-7): KAGVTQTPRYLIKTRGQQVTLSCSPISGHRSVSWYQQTPGQGLQFLFEYFSETQRNKGNFPGRFSGRQFSNSRSEMNVSTLELGDSALYLCASSLVGTPSSYEQYFGPGTRLTVT.

This chain links TRBV7-3 with TRBJ2-1, with 11 nucleotides matching TRBD2. This CDR3 region has 16 residues. The V gene end was trimmed by 6 bases and the J gene end by 1 base; junction bases not matched to a gene: 5. CDR1 and CDR2 (germline): SGHTA, FQGTGA. CDR3: CASSPRLAGSYNEQFF. CDR3 in DNA: TGTGCCAGCAGTCCCAGACTAGCGGGGTCCTACAATGAGCAGTTCTTC.

V and J are TRBV30 and TRBJ2-7; possibly TRBD1 for D (5 bases). Trimming pared 4 bases from V and 3 bases from J, leaving 7 bases between. The CDR3 length is 11 residues. Germline lookup yields CDR1 GTSNPN and CDR2 SVGIG (reference sequence). CDR3 residues: CAWTDSYEQYF. Written as DNA, the CDR3 is TGTGCCTGGACTGACAGCTACGAGCAGTACTTC.

The chain is built from TRBV15 and TRBJ2-7; the D is unclear. The CDR3 sequence is 14 residues long. The ends were cut back, 1 base at V and 2 bases at J, with 9 bases in the middle. CDR1 is LNHNV and CDR2 is YYDKDF in the germline V gene (reference sequence). CDR3 amino acids: CATSRGRSAYEQYF. CDR3 nucleotides: TGTGCCACCAGCAGAGGTCGGAGTGCCTACGAGCAGTACTTC.

This clone was seen a single time. V usage is TRBV11-2 and J usage is TRBJ1-5, with no clear D. From germline, CDR1 is SGHAT and CDR2 FQNNGV. Trimming removed 1 base at V and 1 base at J, with 8 bases between. This CDR3 region has 15 residues. The CDR3 spells CASSLAGLSNQPQHF. The CDR3 DNA sequence: TGTGCCAGCAGCTTAGCTGGGTTGAGCAATCAGCCCCAGCATTTT.